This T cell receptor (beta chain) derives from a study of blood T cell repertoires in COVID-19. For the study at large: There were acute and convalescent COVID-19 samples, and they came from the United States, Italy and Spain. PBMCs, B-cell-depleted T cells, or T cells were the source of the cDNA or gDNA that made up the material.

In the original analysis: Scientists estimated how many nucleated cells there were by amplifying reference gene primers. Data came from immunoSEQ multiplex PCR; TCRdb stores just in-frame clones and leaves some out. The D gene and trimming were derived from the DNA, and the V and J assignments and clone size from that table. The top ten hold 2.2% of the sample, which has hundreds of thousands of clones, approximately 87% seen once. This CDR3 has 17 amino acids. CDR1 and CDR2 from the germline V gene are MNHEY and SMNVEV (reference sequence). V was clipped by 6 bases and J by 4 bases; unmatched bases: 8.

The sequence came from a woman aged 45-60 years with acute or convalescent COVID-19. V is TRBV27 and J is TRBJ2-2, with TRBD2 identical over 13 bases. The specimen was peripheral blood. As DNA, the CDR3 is TGTGCCAGCAGACGACTAGCGGGAGGCCCCTCCACCGGGGAGCTGTTTTTT. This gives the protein CASRRLAGGPSTGELFF.